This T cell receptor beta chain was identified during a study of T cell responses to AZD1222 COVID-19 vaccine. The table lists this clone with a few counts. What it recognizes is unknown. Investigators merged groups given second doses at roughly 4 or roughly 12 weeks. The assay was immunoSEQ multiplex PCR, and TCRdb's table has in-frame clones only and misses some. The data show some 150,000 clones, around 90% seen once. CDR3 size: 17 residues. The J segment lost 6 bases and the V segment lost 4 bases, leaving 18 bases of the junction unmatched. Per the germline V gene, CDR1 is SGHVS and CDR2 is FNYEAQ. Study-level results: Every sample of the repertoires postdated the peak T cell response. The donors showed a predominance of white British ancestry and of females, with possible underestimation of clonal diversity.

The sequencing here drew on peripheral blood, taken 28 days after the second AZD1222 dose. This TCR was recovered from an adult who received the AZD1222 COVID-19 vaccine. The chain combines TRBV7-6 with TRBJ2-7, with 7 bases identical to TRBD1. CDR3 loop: CASSSATPTGNRGEQYF. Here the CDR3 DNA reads TGTGCCAGCAGCTCCGCTACGCCGACAGGGAACAGAGGCGAGCAGTACTTC.